This TCR beta chain was identified in a study of blood T cells in healthy people across ages. Next came a second PCR, run for about 7 to 12 cycles, which used a sample-barcoded 5' primer along with a J-beta primer mix. MiXCR, run by TCRdb on the 5' RACE reads, gives a single entry per CDR3 protein. The data contain some 1 million distinct CDR3 sequences, around 45% of them seen just once; the ten biggest clones take up 18%. Germline V gene sequence: CDR1 MGHDK, CDR2 SYGVNS. CDR3 length equals 14 residues. Trimming left V 0 bases short and J 4 bases short, with 9 bases between. Input material: blood. The origin of this receptor is a woman aged 55-69 years in good health. The chain is built from TRBV25-1 and TRBJ1-2; D is ambiguous. CDR3 DNA: TGTGCCAGCAGTGAATATACCGCCGGCTATGGCTACACCTTC. Amino acid sequence: CASSEYTAGYGYTF.